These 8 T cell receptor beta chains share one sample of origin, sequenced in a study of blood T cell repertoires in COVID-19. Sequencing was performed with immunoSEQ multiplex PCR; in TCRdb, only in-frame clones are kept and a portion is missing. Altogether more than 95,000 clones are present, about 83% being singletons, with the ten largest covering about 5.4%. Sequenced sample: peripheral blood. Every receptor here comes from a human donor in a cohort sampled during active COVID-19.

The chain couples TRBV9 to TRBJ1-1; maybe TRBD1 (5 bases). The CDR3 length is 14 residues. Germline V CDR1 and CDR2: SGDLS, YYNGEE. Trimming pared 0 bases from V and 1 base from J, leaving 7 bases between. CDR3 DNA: TGTGCCAGCAGCGTAGCTACAGGGAACACTGAAGCTTTCTTT. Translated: CASSVATGNTEAFF.

Here the CDR3 reads CASSLRAGGGRQPQHF. The DNA for the CDR3 is TGTGCCAGCAGCTTACGGGCAGGCGGGGGAAGACAGCCCCAGCATTTT. The chain joins TRBV7-8 to TRBJ1-5, with D possibly being TRBD1 (5 bases). V was cut by 2 bases and J by 7 bases, with 18 bases left in between. The germline V gene encodes CDR1 SGHVS and CDR2 FQNEAQ. This CDR3 has 16 amino acids.

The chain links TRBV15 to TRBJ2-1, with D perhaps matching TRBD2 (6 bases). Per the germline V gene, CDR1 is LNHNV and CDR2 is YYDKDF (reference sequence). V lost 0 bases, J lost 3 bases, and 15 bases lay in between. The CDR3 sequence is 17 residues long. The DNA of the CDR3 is TGTGCCACCAGCAGAGAGGTACCGGGAGTCGACTACAATGAGCAGTTCTTC. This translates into CATSREVPGVDYNEQFF. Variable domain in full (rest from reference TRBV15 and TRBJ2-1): DAMVIQNPRYQVTQFGKPVTLSCSQTLNHNVMYWYQQKSSQAPKLLFHYYDKDFNNEADTPDNFQSRRPNTSFCFLDIRSPGLGDTAMYLCATSREVPGVDYNEQFFGPGTRLTVL.

CDR3 in DNA: TGTGCCAGCAGCTCTCTAGCGGGAGGGCCCCGGAGCTCCTACAATGAGCAGTTCTTC. Its translation: CASSSLAGGPRSSYNEQFF. This rearrangement joins TRBV3-1 (or the pseudogene TRBV3-2) to TRBJ2-1; 12 positions agree with TRBD2. Trimming took 5 bases from V and 0 from J; bases not matched to a gene: 11. The germline gives CDR1 LGHDT, CDR2 YNNKEL (reference sequence). The CDR3 runs to 19 residues.

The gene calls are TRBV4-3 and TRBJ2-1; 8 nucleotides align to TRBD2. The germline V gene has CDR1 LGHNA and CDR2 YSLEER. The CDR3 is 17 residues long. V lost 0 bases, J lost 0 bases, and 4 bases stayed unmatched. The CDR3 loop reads CASSQDLAGTSYNEQFF. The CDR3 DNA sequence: TGCGCCAGCAGCCAAGACTTAGCGGGAACCTCCTACAATGAGCAGTTCTTC.

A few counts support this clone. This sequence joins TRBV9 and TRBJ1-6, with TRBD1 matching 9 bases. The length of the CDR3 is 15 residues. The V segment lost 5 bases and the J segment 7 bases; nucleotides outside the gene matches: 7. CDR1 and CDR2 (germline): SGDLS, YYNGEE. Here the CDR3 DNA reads TGTGCCAGCAGTCCCTATACAGGGGGCAATTCACCCCTCCACTTT. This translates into CASSPYTGGNSPLHF.

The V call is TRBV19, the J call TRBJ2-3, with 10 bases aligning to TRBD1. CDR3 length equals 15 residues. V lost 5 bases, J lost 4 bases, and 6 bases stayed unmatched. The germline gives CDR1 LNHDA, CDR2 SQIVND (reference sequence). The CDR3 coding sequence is TGTGCCAGTAGTCCGGGACAGGGGTACCCAGATACGCAGTATTTT. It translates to CASSPGQGYPDTQYF.

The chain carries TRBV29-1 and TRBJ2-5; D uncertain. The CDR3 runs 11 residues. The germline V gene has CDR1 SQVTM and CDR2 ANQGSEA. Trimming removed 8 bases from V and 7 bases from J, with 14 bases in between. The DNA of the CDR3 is TGCAGCCTAGAGGAATCGGGGACCCAGTACTTC. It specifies CSLEESGTQYF.